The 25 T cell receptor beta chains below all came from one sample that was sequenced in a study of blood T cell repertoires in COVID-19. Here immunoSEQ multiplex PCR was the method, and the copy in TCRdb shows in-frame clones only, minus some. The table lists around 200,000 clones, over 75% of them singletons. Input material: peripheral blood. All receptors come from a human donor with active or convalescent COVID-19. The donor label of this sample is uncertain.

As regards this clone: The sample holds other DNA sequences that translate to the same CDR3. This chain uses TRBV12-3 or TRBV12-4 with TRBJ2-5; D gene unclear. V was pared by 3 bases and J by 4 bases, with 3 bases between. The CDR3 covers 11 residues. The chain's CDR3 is CASSFRETQYF. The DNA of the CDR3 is TGTGCCAGCAGTTTCCGAGAGACCCAGTACTTC.

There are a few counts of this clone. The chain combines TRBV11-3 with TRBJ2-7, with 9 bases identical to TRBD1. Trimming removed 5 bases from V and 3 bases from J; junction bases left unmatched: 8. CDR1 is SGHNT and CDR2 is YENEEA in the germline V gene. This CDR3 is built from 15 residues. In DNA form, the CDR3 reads TGTGCCAGCAGCCCCGGACAGGGGCGAATCTACGAGCAGTACTTC. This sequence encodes CASSPGQGRIYEQYF.

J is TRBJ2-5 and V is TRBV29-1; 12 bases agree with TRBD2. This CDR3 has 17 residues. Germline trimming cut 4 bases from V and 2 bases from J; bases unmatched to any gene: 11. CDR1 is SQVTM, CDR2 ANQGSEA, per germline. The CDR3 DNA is TGCAGCGTTGTCGGGAATCTAGCGGGGGGGAGTCAAGAGACCCAGTACTTC. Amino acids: CSVVGNLAGGSQETQYF.

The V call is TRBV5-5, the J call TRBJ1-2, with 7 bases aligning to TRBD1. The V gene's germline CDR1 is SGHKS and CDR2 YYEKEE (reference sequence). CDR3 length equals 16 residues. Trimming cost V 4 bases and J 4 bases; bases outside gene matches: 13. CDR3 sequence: CASSQTPGTATYGYTF. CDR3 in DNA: TGTGCCAGCAGCCAAACCCCCGGGACAGCGACCTATGGCTACACCTTC. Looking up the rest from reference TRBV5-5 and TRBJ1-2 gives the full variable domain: DAGVTQSPTHLIKTRGQQVTLRCSPISGHKSVSWYQQVLGQGPQFIFQYYEKEERGRGNFPDRFSARQFPNYSSELNVNALLLGDSALYLCASSQTPGTATYGYTFGSGTRLTVV.

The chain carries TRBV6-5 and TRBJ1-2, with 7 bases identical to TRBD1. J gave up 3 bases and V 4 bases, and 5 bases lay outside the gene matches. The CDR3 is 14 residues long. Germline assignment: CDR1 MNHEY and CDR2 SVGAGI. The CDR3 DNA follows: TGTGCCAGCAGTTTGGGTACAGGGGACTATGGCTACACCTTC. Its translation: CASSLGTGDYGYTF.

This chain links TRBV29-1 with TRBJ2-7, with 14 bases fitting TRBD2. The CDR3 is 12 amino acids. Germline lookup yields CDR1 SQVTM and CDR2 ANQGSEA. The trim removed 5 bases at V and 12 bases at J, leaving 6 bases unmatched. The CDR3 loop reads CSVLGLAGGRYF. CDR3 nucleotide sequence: TGCAGCGTTTTAGGACTAGCGGGAGGACGGTACTTC.

The CDR3 protein is CASSPKIRDRNSPLHF. In DNA form, the CDR3 reads TGTGCCAGCTCACCAAAAATCCGGGACAGAAATTCACCCCTCCACTTT. The rearrangement uses TRBV18 and TRBJ1-6, with TRBD1 matching 7 bases. CDR3 size: 16 residues. V shed 2 bases, J shed 7 bases, and the junction held 8 bases outside the gene matches. Germline loops: CDR1 KGHSH, CDR2 LQKENI.

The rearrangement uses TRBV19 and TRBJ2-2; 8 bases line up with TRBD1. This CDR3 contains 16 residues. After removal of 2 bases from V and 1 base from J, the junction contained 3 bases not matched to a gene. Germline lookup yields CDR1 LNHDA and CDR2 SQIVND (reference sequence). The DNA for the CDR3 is TGTGCCAGTAGTATAAGGACAGGGAGGAACACCGGGGAGCTGTTTTTT. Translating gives CASSIRTGRNTGELFF.

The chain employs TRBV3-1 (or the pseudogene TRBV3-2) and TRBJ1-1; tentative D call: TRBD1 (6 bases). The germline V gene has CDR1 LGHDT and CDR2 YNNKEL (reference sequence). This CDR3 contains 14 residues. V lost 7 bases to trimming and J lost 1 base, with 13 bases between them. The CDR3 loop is CASTRGGTNTEAFF. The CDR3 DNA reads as TGTGCCAGCACTAGGGGGGGTACGAACACTGAAGCTTTCTTT.

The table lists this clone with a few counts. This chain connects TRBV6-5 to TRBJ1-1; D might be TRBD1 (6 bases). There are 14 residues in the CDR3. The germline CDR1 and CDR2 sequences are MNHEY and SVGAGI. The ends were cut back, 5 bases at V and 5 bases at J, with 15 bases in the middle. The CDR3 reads CASSSEGDVTEAFF. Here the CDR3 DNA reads TGTGCCAGCAGTAGCGAGGGGGATGTAACTGAAGCTTTCTTT.

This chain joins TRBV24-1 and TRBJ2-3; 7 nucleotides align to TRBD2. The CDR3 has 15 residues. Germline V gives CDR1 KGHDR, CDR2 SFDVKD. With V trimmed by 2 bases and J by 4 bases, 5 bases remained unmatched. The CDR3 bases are TGTGCCACCAGTGATTCAATTAGCGGGCCAGATACGCAGTATTTT. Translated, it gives CATSDSISGPDTQYF.

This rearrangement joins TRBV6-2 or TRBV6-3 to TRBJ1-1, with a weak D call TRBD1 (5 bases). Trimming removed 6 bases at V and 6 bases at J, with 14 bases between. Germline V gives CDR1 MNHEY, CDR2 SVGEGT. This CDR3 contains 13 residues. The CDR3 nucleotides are TGTGCCAGCAGCTCCCCCAGGGAAGCTGAAGCTTTCTTT. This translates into CASSSPREAEAFF.

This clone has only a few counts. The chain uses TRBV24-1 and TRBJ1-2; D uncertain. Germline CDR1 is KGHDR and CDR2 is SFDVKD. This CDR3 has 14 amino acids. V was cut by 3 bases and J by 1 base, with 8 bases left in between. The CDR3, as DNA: TGTGCCACCAGTGATCCACCCTATAACTATGGCTACACCTTC. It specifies CATSDPPYNYGYTF.

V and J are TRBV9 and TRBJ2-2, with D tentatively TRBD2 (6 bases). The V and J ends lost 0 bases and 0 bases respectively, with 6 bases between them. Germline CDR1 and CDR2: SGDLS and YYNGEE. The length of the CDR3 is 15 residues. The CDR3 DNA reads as TGTGCCAGCAGCGTAGGCGGGGCGAACACCGGGGAGCTGTTTTTT. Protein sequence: CASSVGGANTGELFF.

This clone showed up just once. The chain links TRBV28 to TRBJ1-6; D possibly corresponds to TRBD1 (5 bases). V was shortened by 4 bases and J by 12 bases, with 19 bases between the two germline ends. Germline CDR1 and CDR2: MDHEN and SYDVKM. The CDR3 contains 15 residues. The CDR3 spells CASSSQGGSVLPLHF. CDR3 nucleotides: TGTGCCAGCAGTTCCCAGGGAGGCTCCGTTCTACCCCTCCACTTT.

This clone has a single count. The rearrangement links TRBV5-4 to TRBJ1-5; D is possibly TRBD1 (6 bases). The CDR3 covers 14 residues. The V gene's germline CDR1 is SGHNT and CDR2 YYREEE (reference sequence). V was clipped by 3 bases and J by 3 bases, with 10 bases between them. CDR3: CASSSQGTNQPQHF. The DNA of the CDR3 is TGTGCCAGCAGCTCACAGGGCACCAATCAGCCCCAGCATTTT.

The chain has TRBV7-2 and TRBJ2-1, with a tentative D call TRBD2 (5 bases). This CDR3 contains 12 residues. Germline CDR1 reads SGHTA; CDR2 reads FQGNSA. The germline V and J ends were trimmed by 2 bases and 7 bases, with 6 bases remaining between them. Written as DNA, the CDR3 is TGTGCCAGCAGCTTAAGAGGGAATGAGCAGTTCTTC. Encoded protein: CASSLRGNEQFF.

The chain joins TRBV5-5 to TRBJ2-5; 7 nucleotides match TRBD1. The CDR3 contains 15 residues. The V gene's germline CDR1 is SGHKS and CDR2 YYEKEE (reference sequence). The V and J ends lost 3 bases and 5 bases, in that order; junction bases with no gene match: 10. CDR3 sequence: CASSSKRQGRETQYF. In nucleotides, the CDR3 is TGTGCCAGCAGCTCCAAAAGACAGGGCAGGGAGACCCAGTACTTC. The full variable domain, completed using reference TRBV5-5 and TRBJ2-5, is DAGVTQSPTHLIKTRGQQVTLRCSPISGHKSVSWYQQVLGQGPQFIFQYYEKEERGRGNFPDRFSARQFPNYSSELNVNALLLGDSALYLCASSSKRQGRETQYFGPGTRLLVL.

The CDR3 coding sequence is TGTGCCAGCAGCCGCACAGGGAACAATCAGCCCCAGCATTTT. Its translation: CASSRTGNNQPQHF. This chain connects TRBV7-9 to TRBJ1-5; tentatively, D is TRBD1 (6 bases). With 5 bases removed from V and 3 bases from J, the gap between germline ends came to 11 bases. Germline assignment: CDR1 SEHNR and CDR2 FQNEAQ (reference sequence). The CDR3 covers 14 residues.

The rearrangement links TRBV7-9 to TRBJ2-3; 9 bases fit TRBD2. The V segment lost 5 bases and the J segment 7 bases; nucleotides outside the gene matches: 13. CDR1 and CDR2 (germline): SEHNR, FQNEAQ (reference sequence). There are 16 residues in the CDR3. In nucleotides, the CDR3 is TGTGCCAGCAGCCAGCGGAATAGCGGGGGTAGAAATACGCAGTATTTT. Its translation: CASSQRNSGGRNTQYF.

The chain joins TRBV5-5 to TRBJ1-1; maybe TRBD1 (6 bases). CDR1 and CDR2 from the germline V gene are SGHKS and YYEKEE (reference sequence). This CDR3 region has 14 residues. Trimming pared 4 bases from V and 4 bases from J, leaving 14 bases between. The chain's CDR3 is CASSLTGGGTEAFF. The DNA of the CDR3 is TGTGCCAGCAGCCTGACAGGAGGAGGCACTGAAGCTTTCTTT.

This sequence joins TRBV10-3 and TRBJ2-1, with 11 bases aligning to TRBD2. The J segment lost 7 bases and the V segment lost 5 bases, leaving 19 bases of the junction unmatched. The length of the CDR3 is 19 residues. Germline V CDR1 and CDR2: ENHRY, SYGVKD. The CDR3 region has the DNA TGTGCCATCAGTAACCGGGACAGGGTAACTAGCGGGAGATGGAATGAGCAGTTCTTC. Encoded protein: CAISNRDRVTSGRWNEQFF.

In DNA form, the CDR3 reads TGTGCCAGCAGCAACTCCTACGAGCAGTACTTC. This sequence encodes CASSNSYEQYF. The chain carries TRBV12-3 or TRBV12-4 and TRBJ2-7; D gene unclear. Between the trimmed V and J ends, which lost 6 bases and 0 bases, there was a span of 3 bases. The CDR3 consists of 11 residues.

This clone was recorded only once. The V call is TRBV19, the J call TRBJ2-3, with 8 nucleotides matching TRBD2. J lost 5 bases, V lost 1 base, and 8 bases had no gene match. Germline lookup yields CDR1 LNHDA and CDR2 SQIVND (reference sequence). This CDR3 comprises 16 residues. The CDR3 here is CASSIGGRMYGDTQYF. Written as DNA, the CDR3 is TGTGCCAGTAGTATAGGCGGGAGGATGTATGGAGATACGCAGTATTTT.

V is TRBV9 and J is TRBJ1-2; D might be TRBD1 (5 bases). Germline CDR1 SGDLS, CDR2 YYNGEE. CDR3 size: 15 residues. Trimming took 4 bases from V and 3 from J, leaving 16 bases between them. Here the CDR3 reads CASSPAGITDYGYTF. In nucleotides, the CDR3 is TGTGCCAGCAGCCCAGCAGGGATAACAGACTATGGCTACACCTTC.